Below are 2 T cell receptor beta chains sequenced from a single sample in a study of blood T cell repertoires in COVID-19. Data came from immunoSEQ multiplex PCR; TCRdb stores just in-frame clones and leaves some out. Of 30,000 to 45,000 clones listed, 78% are singletons. Material: peripheral blood. All receptors derive from a man aged 55 to 69 with acute or convalescent COVID-19.

The chain joins TRBV5-1 to TRBJ2-7; 7 bases fit TRBD1. The CDR3 extends over 13 amino acids. The germline V gene has CDR1 SGHRS and CDR2 YFSETQ. V gave up 4 bases and J gave up 2 bases; unmatched junction bases: 3. CDR3 sequence: CASSRDRAYEQYF. Written as DNA, the CDR3 is TGCGCCAGCAGCAGGGACAGAGCCTACGAGCAGTACTTC. Combining the CDR3 with reference TRBV5-1 and TRBJ2-7 gives the whole variable domain KAGVTQTPRYLIKTRGQQVTLSCSPISGHRSVSWYQQTPGQGLQFLFEYFSETQRNKGNFPGRFSGRQFSNSRSEMNVSTLELGDSALYLCASSRDRAYEQYFGPGTRLTVT.

V usage is TRBV7-8 and J usage is TRBJ1-6, with 8 bases lining up with TRBD1. CDR1 and CDR2 (germline): SGHVS, FQNEAQ. V lost 2 bases and J lost 7; bases outside the gene matches: 7. The CDR3 length is 16 residues. The DNA for the CDR3 is TGTGCCAGCAGCTTATCAGGGGGCGCCGGGAATTCACCCCTCCACTTT. The encoded protein is CASSLSGGAGNSPLHF.